This T cell receptor (beta chain) was captured in a study of T cell repertoires in cytomegalovirus infection. About the research overall: Public TCR beta signatures indicated both CMV infection and matching HLA type.

Germline V gives CDR1 SEHNR, CDR2 FQNEAQ (reference sequence). V dropped 7 bases and J dropped 4; count of bases not matched to a gene: 10. The CDR3 extends over 15 amino acids. Study-wide findings and caveats: The study found HLA-C-restricted CMV-specific TCR beta clonotypes dominating the ex vivo response. Totalled public TCR beta family frequency picked out people who carried CMV plus the relevant HLA.

Notes on this clonotype: Antigen specificity is unknown.

TCRdb ran MiXCR on the reads and lists one entry per CDR3 protein. Seen here are around 550,000 distinct CDR3 sequences, about 26% observed once, and the top ten hold over 10%. The sequenced sample was PBMCs. The rearrangement joins TRBV7-9 to TRBJ1-1, with 9 nucleotides matching TRBD1. The receptor comes from a human donor in good health (CMV status not recorded). Some clones in this sample may be carry-over from other donors' samples. CDR3 bases: TGTGCCAGCAATAAACCGGGACAGGGTACCACTGAAGCTTTCTTT. This codes for CASNKPGQGTTEAFF.